This T cell receptor beta chain was identified in a study of blood T cell repertoires in COVID-19. Generated by immunoSEQ multiplex PCR, the TCRdb table keeps only in-frame clones and is missing some. There are about 120,000 clones in the sample; 85% to 90% occur only once, and 3.5% to 4.5% lies in the top ten. Trimming stripped 4 bases from V and 8 bases from J, with 21 bases between. The CDR3 spans 16 residues. CDR1 is SGHRS, CDR2 YFSETQ, per germline. The V gene is TRBV5-1, the J gene TRBJ1-4; D perhaps matches TRBD1 (5 bases). Sequenced material: peripheral blood. The source of this sequence is an older woman with COVID-19, enrolled during active disease. The CDR3 DNA follows: TGCGCCAGCAGCCCCGTCCCAGGCCCCCGGGGGGAAAAACTGTTTTTT. This encodes CASSPVPGPRGEKLFF.